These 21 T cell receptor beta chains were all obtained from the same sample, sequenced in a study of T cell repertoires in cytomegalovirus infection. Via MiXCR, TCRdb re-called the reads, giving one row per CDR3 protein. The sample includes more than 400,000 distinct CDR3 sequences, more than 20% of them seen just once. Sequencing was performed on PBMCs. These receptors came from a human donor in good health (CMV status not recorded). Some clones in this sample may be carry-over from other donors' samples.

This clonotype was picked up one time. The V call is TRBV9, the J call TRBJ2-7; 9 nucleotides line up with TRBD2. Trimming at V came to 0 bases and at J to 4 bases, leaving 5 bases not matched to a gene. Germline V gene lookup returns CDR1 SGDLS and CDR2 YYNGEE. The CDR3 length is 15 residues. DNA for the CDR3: TGTGCCAGCAGCGTAGGGGCTAGCGGGAAATACGAGCAGTACTTC. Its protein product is CASSVGASGKYEQYF.

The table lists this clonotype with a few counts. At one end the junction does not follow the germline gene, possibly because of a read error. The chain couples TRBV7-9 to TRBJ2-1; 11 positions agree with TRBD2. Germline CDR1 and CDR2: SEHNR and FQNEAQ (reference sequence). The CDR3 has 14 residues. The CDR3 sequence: CASGFTSGGNEQFF. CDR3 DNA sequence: TGTGCCAGCGGCTTTACTAGCGGGGGCAATGAGCAGTTCTTC.

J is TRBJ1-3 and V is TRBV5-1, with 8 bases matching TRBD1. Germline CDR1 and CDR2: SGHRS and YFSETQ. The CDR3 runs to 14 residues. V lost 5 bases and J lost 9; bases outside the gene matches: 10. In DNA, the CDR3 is TGCGCCAGCAGATGGGCGCAGGGGGCGACCACCATATATTTT. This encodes CASRWAQGATTIYF.

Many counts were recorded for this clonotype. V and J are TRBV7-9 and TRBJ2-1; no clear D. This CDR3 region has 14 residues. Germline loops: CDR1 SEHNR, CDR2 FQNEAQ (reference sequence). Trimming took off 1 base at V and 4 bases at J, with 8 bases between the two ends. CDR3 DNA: TGTGCCAGCAGCTTAGTGGGCCGGTACAATGAGCAGTTCTTC. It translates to CASSLVGRYNEQFF. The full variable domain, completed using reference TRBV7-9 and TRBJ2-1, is DTGVSQNPRHKITKRGQNVTFRCDPISEHNRLYWYRQTLGQGPEFLTYFQNEAQLEKSRLLSDRFSAERPKGSFSTLEIQRTEQGDSAMYLCASSLVGRYNEQFFGPGTRLTVL.

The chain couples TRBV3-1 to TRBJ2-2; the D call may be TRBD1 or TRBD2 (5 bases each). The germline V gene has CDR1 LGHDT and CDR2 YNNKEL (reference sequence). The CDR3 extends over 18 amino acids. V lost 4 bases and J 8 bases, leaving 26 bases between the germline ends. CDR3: CASSRRDPEPFFPGELFF. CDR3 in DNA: TGTGCCAGCAGCCGCCGGGACCCCGAACCATTTTTTCCGGGGGAGCTGTTTTTT. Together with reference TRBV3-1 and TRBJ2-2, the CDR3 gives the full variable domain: DTAVSQTPKYLVTQMGNDKSIKCEQNLGHDTMYWYKQDSKKFLKIMFSYNNKELIINETVPNRFSPKSPDKAHLNLHINSLELGDSAVYFCASSRRDPEPFFPGELFFGEGSRLTVL.

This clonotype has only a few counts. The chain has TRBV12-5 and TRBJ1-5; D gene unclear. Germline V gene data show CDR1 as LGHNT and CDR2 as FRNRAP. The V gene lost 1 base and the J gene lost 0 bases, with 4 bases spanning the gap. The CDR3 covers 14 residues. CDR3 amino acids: CASGLGDSNQPQHF. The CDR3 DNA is TGTGCTAGTGGTTTGGGAGATAGCAATCAGCCCCAGCATTTT.

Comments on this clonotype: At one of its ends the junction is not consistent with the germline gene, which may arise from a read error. The CDR3 loop reads CASSPPLTGGGYNF. The CDR3 bases are TGTGCCAGCAGCCCCCCCCTCACAGGGGGCGGCTACAACTTC. The chain couples TRBV5-5 to TRBJ1-2, with TRBD1 matching 9 bases. The CDR3 loop spans 14 amino acids. The germline V gene has CDR1 SGHKS and CDR2 YYEKEE (reference sequence).

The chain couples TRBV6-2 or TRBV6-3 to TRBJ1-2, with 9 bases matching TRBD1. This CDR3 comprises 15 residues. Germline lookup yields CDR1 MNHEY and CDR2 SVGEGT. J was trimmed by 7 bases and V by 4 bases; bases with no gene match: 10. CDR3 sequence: CASSSGSTGGPGYTF. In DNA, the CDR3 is TGTGCCAGCAGTTCGGGATCGACAGGGGGGCCTGGCTACACCTTC.

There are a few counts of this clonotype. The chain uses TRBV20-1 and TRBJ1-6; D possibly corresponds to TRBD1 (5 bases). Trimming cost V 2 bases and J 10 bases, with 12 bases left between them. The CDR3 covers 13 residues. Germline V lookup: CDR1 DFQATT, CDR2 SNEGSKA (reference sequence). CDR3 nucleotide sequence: TGCAGTGCTAGACACCGGGAGGGGTCACCCCTCCACTTT. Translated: CSARHREGSPLHF.

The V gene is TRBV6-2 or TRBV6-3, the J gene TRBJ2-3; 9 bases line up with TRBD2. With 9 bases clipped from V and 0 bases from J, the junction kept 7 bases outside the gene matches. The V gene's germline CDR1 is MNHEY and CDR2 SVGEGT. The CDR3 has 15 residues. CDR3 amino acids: CASQGGRGSTDTQYF. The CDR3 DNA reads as TGTGCCAGTCAAGGCGGGAGGGGGAGCACAGATACGCAGTATTTT.

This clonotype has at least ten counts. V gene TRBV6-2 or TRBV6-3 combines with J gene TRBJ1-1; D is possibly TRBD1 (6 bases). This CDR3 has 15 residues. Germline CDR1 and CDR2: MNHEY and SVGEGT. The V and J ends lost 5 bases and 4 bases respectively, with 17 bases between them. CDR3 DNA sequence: TGTGCCAGCAGTAAACAGGGTTGGGGCCTCACTGAAGCTTTCTTT. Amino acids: CASSKQGWGLTEAFF.

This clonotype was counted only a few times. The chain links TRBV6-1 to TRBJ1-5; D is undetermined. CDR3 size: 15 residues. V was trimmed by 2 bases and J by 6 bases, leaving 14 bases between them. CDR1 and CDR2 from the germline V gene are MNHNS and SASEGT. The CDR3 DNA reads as TGTGCCAGCAGTGAAAGGGTGATGCGCGCTCAGCCCCAGCATTTT. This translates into CASSERVMRAQPQHF.

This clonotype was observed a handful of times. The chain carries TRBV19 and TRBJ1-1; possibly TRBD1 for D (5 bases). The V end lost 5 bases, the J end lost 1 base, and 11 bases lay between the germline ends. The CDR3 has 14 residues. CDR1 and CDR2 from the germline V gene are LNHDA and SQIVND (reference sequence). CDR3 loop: CASSPRQSNTEAFF. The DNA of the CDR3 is TGTGCCAGTAGTCCTCGACAGTCGAACACTGAAGCTTTCTTT.

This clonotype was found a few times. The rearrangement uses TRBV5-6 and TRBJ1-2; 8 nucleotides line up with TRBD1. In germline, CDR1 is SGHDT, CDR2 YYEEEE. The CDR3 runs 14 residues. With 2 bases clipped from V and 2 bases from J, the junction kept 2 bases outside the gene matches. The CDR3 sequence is CASSFRGPNYGYTF. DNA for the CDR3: TGTGCCAGCAGCTTCAGGGGGCCCAACTATGGCTACACCTTC. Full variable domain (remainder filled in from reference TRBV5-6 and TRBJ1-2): DAGVTQSPTHLIKTRGQQVTLRCSPKSGHDTVSWYQQALGQGPQFIFQYYEEEERQRGNFPDRFSGHQFPNYSSELNVNALLLGDSALYLCASSFRGPNYGYTFGSGTRLTVV.

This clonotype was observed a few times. This chain's CDR3 is CATGSAGRAMNTEAFF. CDR3 sequence (DNA): TGTGCCACGGGGAGTGCAGGGCGGGCCATGAACACTGAAGCTTTCTTT. The rearrangement links TRBV6-2 or TRBV6-3 to TRBJ1-1; TRBD1 is a possible D gene (5 bases). Trimming removed 10 bases at V and 0 bases at J, with 21 bases between. This CDR3 has 16 residues. Germline assignment: CDR1 MNHEY and CDR2 SVGEGT.

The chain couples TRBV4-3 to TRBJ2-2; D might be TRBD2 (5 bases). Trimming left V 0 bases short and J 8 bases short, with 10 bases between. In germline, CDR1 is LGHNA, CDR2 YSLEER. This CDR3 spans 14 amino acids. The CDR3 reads CASSQDRGPGELFF. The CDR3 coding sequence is TGCGCCAGCAGCCAAGATAGAGGGCCGGGGGAGCTGTTTTTT.

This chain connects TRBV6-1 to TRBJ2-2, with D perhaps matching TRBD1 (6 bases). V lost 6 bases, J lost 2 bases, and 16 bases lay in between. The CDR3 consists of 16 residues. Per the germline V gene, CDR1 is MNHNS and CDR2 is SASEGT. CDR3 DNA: TGTGCCAGCAGCCGCGTTACAGGGATAAACACCGGGGAGCTGTTTTTT. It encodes CASSRVTGINTGELFF.

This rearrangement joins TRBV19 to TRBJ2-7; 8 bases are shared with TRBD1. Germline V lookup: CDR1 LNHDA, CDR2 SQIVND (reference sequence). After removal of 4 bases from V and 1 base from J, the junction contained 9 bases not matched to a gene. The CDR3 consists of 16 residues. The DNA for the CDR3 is TGTGCCAGTAGTAGCTTCGGCAGGGGGCTATCCTACGAGCAGTACTTC. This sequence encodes CASSSFGRGLSYEQYF.

CDR3 nucleotide sequence: TGTGCCAGCAGCCAAGGCCTGTTTTGGACCCAGTACTTC. This encodes CASSQGLFWTQYF. The chain carries TRBV3-1 and TRBJ2-5; D is undetermined. In germline, CDR1 is LGHDT, CDR2 YNNKEL (reference sequence). V was trimmed by 1 base and J by 7 bases, leaving 10 bases between them. This CDR3 is 13 amino acids long.

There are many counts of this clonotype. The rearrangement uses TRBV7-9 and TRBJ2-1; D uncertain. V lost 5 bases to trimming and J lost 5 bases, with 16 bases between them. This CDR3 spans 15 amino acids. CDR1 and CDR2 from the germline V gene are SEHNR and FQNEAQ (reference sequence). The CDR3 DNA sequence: TGTGCCAGCAGCCCCTTACCGCGGCAAAACAATGAGCAGTTCTTC. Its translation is CASSPLPRQNNEQFF.

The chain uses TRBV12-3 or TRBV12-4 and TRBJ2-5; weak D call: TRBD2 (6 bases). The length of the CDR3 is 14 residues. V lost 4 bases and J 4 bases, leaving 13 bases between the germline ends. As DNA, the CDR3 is TGTGCCAGCAGTTGGGGGACTGCCCCAGAGACCCAGTACTTC. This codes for CASSWGTAPETQYF.